Following are 19 T cell receptor beta chains from one sample sequenced in a study of radiotherapy plus CTLA-4 blockade in lung cancer. Only in-frame clones appear in the TCRdb table, and some are missing; sequencing was by immunoSEQ multiplex PCR. The profile shows about 45,000 clones, 70% to 75% of them singletons. Sample: peripheral blood, taken from a patient treated with radiotherapy plus ipilimumab. These receptors were obtained from a human donor with non-small cell lung cancer who had a complete response to radiotherapy plus ipilimumab.

This clone came up a few times. The chain joins TRBV18 to TRBJ1-1; 7 positions agree with TRBD1. Germline V CDR1 and CDR2: KGHSH, LQKENI. This CDR3 is built from 13 residues. V trimming: 5 bases; J trimming: 3 bases; junction bases outside the gene matches: 3. CDR3 nucleotide sequence: TGTGCCAGCTCATCCGACAGGGACACTGAAGCTTTCTTT. Translation gives CASSSDRDTEAFF.

The rearrangement links TRBV18 to TRBJ2-2; 12 nucleotides line up with TRBD2. V shed 5 bases, J shed 1 base, and the junction held 2 bases outside the gene matches. CDR1 and CDR2 (germline): KGHSH, LQKENI. The CDR3 consists of 16 residues. The CDR3 reads CASSASGRGNTGELFF. CDR3 DNA sequence: TGTGCCAGCTCAGCTAGCGGGAGGGGGAACACCGGGGAGCTGTTTTTT. The whole variable domain, filled in from reference TRBV18 and TRBJ2-2, reads NAGVMQNPRHLVRRRGQEARLRCSPMKGHSHVYWYRQLPEEGLKFMVYLQKENIIDESGMPKERFSAEFPKEGPSILRIQQVVRGDSAAYFCASSASGRGNTGELFFGEGSRLTVL.

This chain uses TRBV9 with TRBJ2-1, with TRBD1 matching 7 bases. CDR1 is SGDLS, CDR2 YYNGEE, per germline. Unmatched junction bases numbered 12, after V lost 4 bases and J lost 5 bases. CDR3 length: 16 residues. The CDR3 DNA is TGTGCCAGCAGCCCCTCAACGAGGACAGGCAACAATGAGCAGTTCTTC. This gives the protein CASSPSTRTGNNEQFF.

This chain uses TRBV5-8 with TRBJ2-3, with D perhaps matching TRBD2 (6 bases). V was trimmed by 2 bases and J by 4 bases, leaving 11 bases between them. Per germline, CDR1 SGHTS and CDR2 YDEGEE. The CDR3 has 14 amino acids. CDR3 sequence reads: CASSLWGDADTQYF. The DNA of the CDR3 is TGTGCCAGCAGCTTATGGGGGGACGCAGATACGCAGTATTTT.

For the CDR3, the DNA is TGTGCCAGCAGTGTAGGCAGGGCTTCGAGTCAGCCCCAGCATTTT. The encoded protein is CASSVGRASSQPQHF. J is TRBJ1-5 and V is TRBV6-1; D possibly corresponds to TRBD1 (5 bases). The ends were cut back, 4 bases at V and 6 bases at J, with 16 bases in the middle. The CDR3 loop spans 15 amino acids. In germline, CDR1 is MNHNS, CDR2 SASEGT.

This chain joins TRBV6-5 and TRBJ1-2; 8 bases map to TRBD1. V shed 5 bases and J 8 bases; nucleotides not matched to a gene: 4. Germline V gene lookup returns CDR1 MNHEY and CDR2 SVGAGI. CDR3 size: 12 residues. CDR3 nucleotide sequence: TGTGCCAGCAGTGGCGGACAGGGAGGCTACACCTTC. It yields the protein CASSGGQGGYTF.

CDR3 protein: CASSRDGGSGANVLTF. The CDR3 DNA reads as TGTGCCAGTAGTAGAGACGGAGGCTCTGGGGCCAACGTCCTGACTTTC. The V gene is TRBV19, the J gene TRBJ2-6; D perhaps matches TRBD2 (5 bases). Trimming shortened V by 4 bases and J by 0 bases, and 10 bases separated the two germline ends. The germline V gene has CDR1 LNHDA and CDR2 SQIVND (reference sequence). The CDR3 sequence is 16 residues long.

This clone appeared a few times. The J gene is TRBJ1-3, the V gene TRBV19; TRBD1 matches at 8 bases. This CDR3 is built from 17 residues. V dropped 4 bases and J dropped 0; count of bases not matched to a gene: 8. The germline CDR1 and CDR2 sequences are LNHDA and SQIVND (reference sequence). This chain's CDR3 is CASSSLTGQGSGNTIYF. The CDR3 DNA is TGTGCCAGTAGTAGCCTTACCGGACAGGGCTCTGGAAACACCATATATTTT.

CDR3 in amino acids: CASKAGQGVYEQYF. The CDR3 nucleotides are TGTGCCAGTAAGGCCGGACAGGGAGTCTACGAGCAGTACTTC. The V and J genes are TRBV19 and TRBJ2-7, with 8 positions matching TRBD1. V was pared by 7 bases and J by 3 bases, with 8 bases of the junction left unmatched. The CDR3 consists of 14 residues. Looked up from germline, CDR1 is LNHDA and CDR2 is SQIVND (reference sequence).

V gene TRBV15 combines with J gene TRBJ2-7; D unclear. From germline, CDR1 is LNHNV and CDR2 YYDKDF (reference sequence). The CDR3 is 12 residues long. V was shortened by 1 base and J by 4 bases, with 5 bases between the two germline ends. The CDR3 DNA sequence: TGTGCCACCAGCAGAGGGCATTACGAGCAGTACTTC. Amino acid sequence: CATSRGHYEQYF.

The chain combines TRBV11-3 with TRBJ1-3; a weak D match, TRBD1 (5 bases). Deletions cut 1 base from V and 0 bases from J, with 13 bases between. The CDR3 is 17 amino acids. Germline CDR1 is SGHNT and CDR2 is YENEEA. This chain's CDR3 is CASSLVQGLSSGNTIYF. Here the CDR3 DNA reads TGTGCCAGCAGCTTAGTTCAGGGATTAAGCTCTGGAAACACCATATATTTT.

The rearrangement links TRBV5-1 to TRBJ2-2; tentatively, D is TRBD2 (6 bases). The CDR3 is made up of 15 amino acids. V was shortened by 4 bases and J by 1 base, with 11 bases between the two germline ends. CDR1 is SGHRS and CDR2 is YFSETQ in the germline V gene. CDR3 region: CASSGRGLNTGELFF. The CDR3, as DNA: TGCGCCAGCAGCGGACGGGGGTTGAACACCGGGGAGCTGTTTTTT.

This clone turned up a few times. V gene TRBV19 combines with J gene TRBJ2-1; D gene uncertain. The CDR3 has 13 amino acids. Germline values: CDR1 LNHDA, CDR2 SQIVND (reference sequence). The V end lost 9 bases, the J end lost 6 bases, and 15 bases lay between the germline ends. CDR3 DNA: TGTGCCAGCGGTGTTACTATACTCAATGAGCAGTTCTTC. It encodes CASGVTILNEQFF. The full variable domain, with the rest looked up from reference TRBV19 and TRBJ2-1, is DGGITQSPKYLFRKEGQNVTLSCEQNLNHDAMYWYRQDPGQGLRLIYYSQIVNDFQKGDIAEGYSVSREKKESFPLTVTSAQKNPTAFYLCASGVTILNEQFFGPGTRLTVL.

The genes are TRBV19 and TRBJ1-1, with D hard to call. Germline loops: CDR1 LNHDA, CDR2 SQIVND (reference sequence). CDR3 length equals 13 residues. V lost 3 bases and J 1 base, leaving 6 bases between the germline ends. In nucleotides, the CDR3 is TGTGCCAGTAGTATTATAGAGAACACTGAAGCTTTCTTT. It is translated as CASSIIENTEAFF.

The rearrangement links TRBV27 to TRBJ2-3, with 12 bases that match TRBD1. This CDR3 has 14 amino acids. Germline V gene sequence: CDR1 MNHEY, CDR2 SMNVEV (reference sequence). Unmatched junction bases numbered 2, after V lost 5 bases and J lost 5 bases. As DNA, the CDR3 is TGTGCCAGCAGTCGGGACAGGGGGCGAGATACGCAGTATTTT. Translating it yields CASSRDRGRDTQYF.

The rearrangement joins TRBV18 to TRBJ2-5; D might be TRBD1 (6 bases). The assigned J gene may be wrong: the sequence end matches TRBJ2-7 better. The CDR3 runs to 16 residues. The germline V gene has CDR1 KGHSH and CDR2 LQKENI. The CDR3 sequence: CASSPLLGQSTYEQYF. CDR3 DNA sequence: TGTGCCAGCTCACCCCTTCTCGGACAGTCTACCTACGAGCAGTACTTC.

The chain uses TRBV7-3 and TRBJ2-2; 7 bases fit TRBD1. V lost 2 bases and J lost 5; bases outside the gene matches: 5. The CDR3 is 15 residues long. CDR1 and CDR2 (germline): SGHTA, FQGTGA. CDR3 region: CASSLSGQTTGELFF. In DNA, the CDR3 is TGTGCCAGCAGCTTATCGGGACAGACTACCGGGGAGCTGTTTTTT. The full variable domain, its missing parts supplied by reference TRBV7-3 and TRBJ2-2, is GAGVSQTPSNKVTEKGKYVELRCDPISGHTALYWYRQSLGQGPEFLIYFQGTGAADDSGLPNDRFFAVRPEGSVSTLKIQRTERGDSAVYLCASSLSGQTTGELFFGEGSRLTVL.

V and J are TRBV6-5 and TRBJ2-3, with a tentative D call TRBD1 (6 bases). The germline V and J ends were trimmed by 0 bases and 2 bases, with 9 bases remaining between them. This CDR3 contains 15 residues. The germline gives CDR1 MNHEY, CDR2 SVGAGI. Written as DNA, the CDR3 is TGTGCCAGCAGTTACTCGGACAGAATCACAGATACGCAGTATTTT. It translates to CASSYSDRITDTQYF.

This rearrangement joins TRBV20-1 to TRBJ1-2, with a weak D call TRBD1 (5 bases). V lost 7 bases and J 8 bases, leaving 14 bases between the germline ends. The CDR3 has 11 residues. Germline CDR1 and CDR2: DFQATT and SNEGSKA (reference sequence). The CDR3: CSVNPGRGYTF. CDR3 nucleotide sequence: TGCAGTGTAAACCCAGGGCGGGGCTACACCTTC.